This T cell receptor beta chain was recorded in a study of vaccination and CD4 T cells after COVID-19. About the study: Each participant underwent a two-dose regimen of either the BNT162b2 or the mRNA-1273 vaccine. Overlapping spike peptides from SARS-CoV-2, HCoV-NL63, HCoV-OC43 and HCoV-229E served to stimulate the cells.

A remark on this clonotype: Its target is unknown.

Documented treatment: roughly ten-day PBMC culture with coronavirus spike peptide pools or control peptides (ViraFEST assay). Cultured CD4+ T-cell DNA underwent Oncomine TCR Beta short-read sequencing. From cultured CD4+ T cells, genomic DNA was extracted. TCRdb independently ran MiXCR on the PCR reads; one entry per CDR3 protein. The sample lists around 18,000 distinct CDR3 sequences, 53% occurring once. From germline, CDR1 is LNHDA and CDR2 SQIVND (reference sequence). The ends were cut back, 0 bases at V and 7 bases at J, with 3 bases in the middle. The CDR3 totals 11 residues. This sequence was found in a human donor who had recovered from COVID-19. Here the sequenced sample was CD4+ T cells from blood, cultured in vitro, taken before SARS-CoV-2 vaccination. The chain employs TRBV19 and TRBJ1-1; no firm D call. Here the CDR3 reads CASSIEGEAFF. For the CDR3, the DNA is TGTGCCAGTAGTATAGAGGGTGAAGCTTTCTTT.